The TCR beta chain under discussion was sequenced for a study of neoadjuvant anti-PD-1 for oral cavity cancer. In the case of this clone: As yet, its antigen is unknown.

Measured with immunoSEQ multiplex PCR; TCRdb has only the in-frame clones, and not every one. The sample contains approximately 14,000 clones, roughly 67% of which appear only once. Patients had HPV-negative, locally advanced oral cavity squamous cell carcinoma. Findings and caveats of the study: Only a few patients per response group were TCR-analyzed; validation needed.

The material was PBMCs, obtained before nivolumab (anti-PD-1) treatment. The TCR comes from a person aged 40-85 years with oral cavity squamous cell carcinoma.

The CDR3 here is CASSRSGGDQPQHF. DNA for the CDR3: TGTGCCAGTAGTAGATCTGGGGGCGATCAGCCCCAGCATTTT. The genes are TRBV19 and TRBJ1-5, with D possibly matching TRBD1 (6 bases). There are 14 residues in the CDR3. CDR1 is LNHDA, CDR2 SQIVND, per germline (reference sequence). Between the trimmed V and J ends, which lost 4 bases and 5 bases, there was a span of 12 bases.